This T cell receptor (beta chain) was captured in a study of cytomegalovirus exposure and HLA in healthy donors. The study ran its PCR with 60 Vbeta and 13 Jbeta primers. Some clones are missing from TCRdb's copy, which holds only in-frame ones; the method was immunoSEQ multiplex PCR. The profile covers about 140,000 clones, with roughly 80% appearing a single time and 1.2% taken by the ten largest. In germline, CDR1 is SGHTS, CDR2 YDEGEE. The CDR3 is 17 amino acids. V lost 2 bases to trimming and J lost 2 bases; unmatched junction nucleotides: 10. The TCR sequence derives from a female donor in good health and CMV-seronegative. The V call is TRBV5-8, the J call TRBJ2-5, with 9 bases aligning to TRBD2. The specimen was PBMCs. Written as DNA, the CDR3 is TGTGCCAGCAGCTTCCCCCGCGCTAGCGGGAATCAAGAGACCCAGTACTTC. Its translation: CASSFPRASGNQETQYF.